The following is a TCR beta chain sequence with its context. This clonotype has just a few counts. The antigen it recognizes is unknown. There are no base qualities to consult, and no much larger clone falls within one base. To demonstrate the VDJtools post-analysis software, TCR beta repertoires were profiled from the peripheral blood of 13 young patients with multiple sclerosis. The multiple sclerosis patients were children and adolescents ranging in age from about 6 to 16 years. This sample was taken from a study of post-analysis software for immune sequencing data (dated by TCRdb to about 2015). With respect to the entire study: Disease courses on record covered relapsing-remitting, secondary progressive and progressive-relapsing multiple sclerosis, though some patients had no subtype annotation. A subset of samples was prepared in parallel using single-end sample barcoding, then pooled and co-amplified after Illumina adapter ligation. The multiple sclerosis patient repertoires were compared with 11 previously published healthy control repertoires from donors aged about 6 to 26 years.

The CDR3 measures 17 amino acids from cysteine to phenylalanine. The CDR3 DNA has 51 bases and is translated from base 1. V lost 2 bases and J lost 3 bases; the stretch between them is 18 bases long. Receptor amplification or capture employed PCR. Sequencing used an Illumina HiSeq 2500. To reduce PCR and sequencing biases, unique molecular identifiers were built into the TCR beta cDNA libraries. Per 1 to 10 million input T cells, approximately 500,000 cDNA molecules were obtained, such that each molecule approximated one T cell. Patient libraries were prepared and sequenced with the same protocol used for the earlier healthy control dataset. Samples belonging to the same batch were prepared together, multiplexed and sequenced on a shared HiSeq lane. The study's own analysis went as follows. Raw barcoded reads were processed with MIGEC, and single-read molecular identifier groups were discarded before consensus assembly and CDR3 extraction. VDJtools was used for post-analysis of the clonotype tables, with diversity normalized by down-sampling every dataset to the smallest sample size. Repertoire overlap clustering matched CDR3 amino acid but not nucleotide sequences to correct batch-related cross-sample contamination. TCRdb took the public reads, trimmed them with fastp at Q25, ran MiXCR for clone calling and kept in-frame beta chains. Identical CDR3 protein sequences are pooled into one entry, listed with their most common genes and DNA. The V and J calls were determined by TCRdb, not by the authors. For this sample the table gives under 200,000 distinct CDR3 sequences, of which over 25% were detected only once. The ten largest make up nearly 3.5% of the sample.

Overall study outcomes, separate from this receptor: The control group was slightly older than the multiple sclerosis patient group. Normalized Chao1 diversity was significantly lower in multiple sclerosis patients than controls, suggesting substantial peripheral T-cell clonal expansion. Direct clustering with F measure revealed strong co-clustering of samples prepared in the same batch, which led to a batch-effect correction. Patients showed significantly higher frequencies than controls for five TRBV segments, among them TRBV5-6, TRBV5-1 and TRBV20-1.

The source material was blood. The receptor was derived from a girl aged 2 to 17 with multiple sclerosis. The chain joins TRBV12-3 or TRBV12-4 to TRBJ2-3; TRBD1 is a weak D gene call, 6 bases matching. At the DNA level, the sequence is TGTGCCAGCAGTTTAAGGACAGTAGGTACCGGGACAGATACGCAGTATTTT. It translates as CASSLRTVGTGTDTQYF.